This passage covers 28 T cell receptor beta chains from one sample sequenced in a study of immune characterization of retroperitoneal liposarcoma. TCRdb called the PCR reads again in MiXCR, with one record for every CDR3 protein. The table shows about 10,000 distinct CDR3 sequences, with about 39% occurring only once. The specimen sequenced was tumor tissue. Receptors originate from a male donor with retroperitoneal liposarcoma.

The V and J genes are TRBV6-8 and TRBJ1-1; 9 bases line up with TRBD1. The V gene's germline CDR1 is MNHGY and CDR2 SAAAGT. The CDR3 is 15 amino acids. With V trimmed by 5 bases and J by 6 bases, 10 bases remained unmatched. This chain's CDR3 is CASSGGTGRGPEAFF. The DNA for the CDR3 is TGTGCCAGCAGTGGGGGGACAGGGAGAGGTCCTGAAGCTTTCTTT.

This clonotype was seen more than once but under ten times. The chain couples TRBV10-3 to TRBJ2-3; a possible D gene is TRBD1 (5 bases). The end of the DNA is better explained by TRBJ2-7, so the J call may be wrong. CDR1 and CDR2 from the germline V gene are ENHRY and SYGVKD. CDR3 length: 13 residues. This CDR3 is CAIRASTDNEQYF. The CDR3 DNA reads TGTGCCATCCGAGCGTCCACGGACAATGAGCAGTACTTC.

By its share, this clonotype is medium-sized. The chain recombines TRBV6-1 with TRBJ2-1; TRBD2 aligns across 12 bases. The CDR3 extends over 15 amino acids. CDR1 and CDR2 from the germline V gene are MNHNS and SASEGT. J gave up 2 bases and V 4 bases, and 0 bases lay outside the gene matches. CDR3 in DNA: TGTGCCAGCAGTGGACTAGCGGGAGCCTACAATGAGCAGTTCTTC. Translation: CASSGLAGAYNEQFF.

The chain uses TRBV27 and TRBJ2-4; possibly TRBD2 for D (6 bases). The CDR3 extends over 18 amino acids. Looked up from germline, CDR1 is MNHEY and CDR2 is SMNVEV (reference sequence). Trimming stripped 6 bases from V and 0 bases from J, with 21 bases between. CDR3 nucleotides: TGTGCCAGCAGCTCAATCCACAATAGCGGTCTAGCCAAAAACATTCAGTACTTC. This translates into CASSSIHNSGLAKNIQYF.

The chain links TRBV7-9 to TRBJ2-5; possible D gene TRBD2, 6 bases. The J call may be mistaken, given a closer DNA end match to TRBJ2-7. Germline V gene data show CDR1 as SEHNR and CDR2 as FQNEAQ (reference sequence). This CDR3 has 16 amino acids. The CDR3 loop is CASRGGSQGTDYEQYF. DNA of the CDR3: TGTGCCAGCAGGGGAGGTTCGCAGGGTACCGACTACGAGCAGTACTTC.

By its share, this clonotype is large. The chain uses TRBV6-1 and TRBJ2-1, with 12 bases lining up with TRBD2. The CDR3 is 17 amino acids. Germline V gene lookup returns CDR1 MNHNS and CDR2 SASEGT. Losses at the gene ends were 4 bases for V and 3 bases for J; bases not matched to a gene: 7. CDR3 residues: CASSARGLAGFYNEQFF. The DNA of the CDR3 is TGTGCCAGCAGTGCCCGCGGACTAGCGGGATTCTACAATGAGCAGTTCTTC.

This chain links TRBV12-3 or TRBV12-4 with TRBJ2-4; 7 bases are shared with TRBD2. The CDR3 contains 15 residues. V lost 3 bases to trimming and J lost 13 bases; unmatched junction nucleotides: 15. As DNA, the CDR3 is TGTGCCAGCAGTTTGGGAGGGAACTCCTACAATGAGCAGTACTTC. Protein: CASSLGGNSYNEQYF.

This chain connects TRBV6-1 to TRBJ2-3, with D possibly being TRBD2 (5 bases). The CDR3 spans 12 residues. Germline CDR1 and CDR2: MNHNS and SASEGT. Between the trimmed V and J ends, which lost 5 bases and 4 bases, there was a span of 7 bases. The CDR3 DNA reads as TGTGCCAGCAGTACCGGGGCAGATACGCAGTATTTT. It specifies CASSTGADTQYF.

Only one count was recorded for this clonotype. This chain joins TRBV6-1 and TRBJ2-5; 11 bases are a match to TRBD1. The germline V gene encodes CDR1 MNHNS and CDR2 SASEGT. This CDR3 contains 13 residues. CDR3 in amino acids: CITRGTGGSQQYF. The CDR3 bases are TGTATCACTAGGGGGACAGGGGGGTCTCAGCAGTACTTC.

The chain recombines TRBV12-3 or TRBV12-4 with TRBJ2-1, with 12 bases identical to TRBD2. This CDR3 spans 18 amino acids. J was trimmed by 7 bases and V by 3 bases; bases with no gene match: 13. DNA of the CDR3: TGTGCCAGCAGTTTTCTCAGGGGGCGACTAGCGGGAGAGAATGAGCAGTTCTTC. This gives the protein CASSFLRGRLAGENEQFF.

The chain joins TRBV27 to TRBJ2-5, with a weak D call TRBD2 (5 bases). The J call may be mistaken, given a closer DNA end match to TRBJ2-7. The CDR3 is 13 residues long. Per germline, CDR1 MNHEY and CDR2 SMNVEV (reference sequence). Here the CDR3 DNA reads TGTGCCAGCAGTCTAACGGGGACCTACGAGCAGTACTTC. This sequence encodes CASSLTGTYEQYF.

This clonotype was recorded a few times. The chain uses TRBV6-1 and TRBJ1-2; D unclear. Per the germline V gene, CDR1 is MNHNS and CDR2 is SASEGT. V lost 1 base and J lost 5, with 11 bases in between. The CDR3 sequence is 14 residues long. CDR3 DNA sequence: TGTGCCAGCAGTGAAGGAATAGGGCAGTATGGCTACACCTTC. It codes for CASSEGIGQYGYTF.

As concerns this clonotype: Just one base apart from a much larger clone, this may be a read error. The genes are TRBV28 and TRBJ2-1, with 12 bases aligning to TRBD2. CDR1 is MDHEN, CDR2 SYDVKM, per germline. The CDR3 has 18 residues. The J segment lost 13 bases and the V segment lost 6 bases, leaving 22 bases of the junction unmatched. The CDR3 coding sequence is TGTGCCAGCAGCCCACATCATCGGCTAGCGGGAGGGCAAGAGACCCAGTTCTTC. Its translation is CASSPHHRLAGGQETQFF.

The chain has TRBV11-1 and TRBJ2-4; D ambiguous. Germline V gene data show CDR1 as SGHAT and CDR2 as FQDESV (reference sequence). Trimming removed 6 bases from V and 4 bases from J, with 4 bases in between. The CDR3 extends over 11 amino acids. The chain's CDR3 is CASSNKNIQYF. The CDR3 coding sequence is TGTGCCAGCAGTAATAAAAACATTCAGTACTTC.

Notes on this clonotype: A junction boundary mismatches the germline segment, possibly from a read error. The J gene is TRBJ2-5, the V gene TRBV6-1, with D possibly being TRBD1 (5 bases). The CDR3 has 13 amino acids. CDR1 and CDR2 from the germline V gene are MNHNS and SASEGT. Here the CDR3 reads CASSSTETYEQYF. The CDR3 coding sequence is TGTGCCAGCAGCTCGACAGAGACCTACGAGCAGTACTTT.

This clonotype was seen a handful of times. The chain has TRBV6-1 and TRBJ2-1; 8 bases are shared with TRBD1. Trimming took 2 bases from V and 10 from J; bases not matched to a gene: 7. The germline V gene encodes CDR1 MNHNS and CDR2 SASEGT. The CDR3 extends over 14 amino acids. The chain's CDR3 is CASSETGGTYEQFF. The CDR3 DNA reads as TGTGCCAGCAGTGAAACAGGGGGGACCTACGAGCAGTTCTTC.

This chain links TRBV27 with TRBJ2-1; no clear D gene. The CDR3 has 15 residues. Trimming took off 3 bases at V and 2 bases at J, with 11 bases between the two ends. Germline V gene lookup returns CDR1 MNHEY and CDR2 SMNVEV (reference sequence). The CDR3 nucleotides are TGTGCCAGCAGTTTTGGTGGGATGACCTACAATGAGCAGTTCTTC. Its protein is CASSFGGMTYNEQFF.

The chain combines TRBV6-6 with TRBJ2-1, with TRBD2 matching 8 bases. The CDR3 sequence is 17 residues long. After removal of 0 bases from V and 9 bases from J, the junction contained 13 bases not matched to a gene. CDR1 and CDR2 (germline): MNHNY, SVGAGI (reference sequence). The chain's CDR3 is CASSYSDSGKTGGEQFF. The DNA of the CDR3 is TGTGCCAGCAGTTACTCGGATAGCGGGAAGACAGGAGGTGAGCAGTTCTTC.

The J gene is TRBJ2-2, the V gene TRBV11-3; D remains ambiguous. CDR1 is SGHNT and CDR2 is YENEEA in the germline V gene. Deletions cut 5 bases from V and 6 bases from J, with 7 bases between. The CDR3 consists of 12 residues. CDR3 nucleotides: TGTGCCAGCAGCGGTTTTTCCGGGGAGCTGTTTTTT. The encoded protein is CASSGFSGELFF.

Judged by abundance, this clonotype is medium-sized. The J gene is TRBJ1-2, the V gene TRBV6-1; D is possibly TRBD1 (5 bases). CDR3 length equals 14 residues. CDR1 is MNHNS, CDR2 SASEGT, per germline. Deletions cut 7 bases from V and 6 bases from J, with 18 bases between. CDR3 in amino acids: CASNVETVVDGYTF. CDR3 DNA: TGTGCCAGCAACGTAGAGACAGTGGTGGATGGCTACACCTTC.

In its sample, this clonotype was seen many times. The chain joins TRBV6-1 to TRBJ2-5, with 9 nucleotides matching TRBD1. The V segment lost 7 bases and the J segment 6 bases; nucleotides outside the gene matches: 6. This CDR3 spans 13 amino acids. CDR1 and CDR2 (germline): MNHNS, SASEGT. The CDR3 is CASNGQGLKTQYF. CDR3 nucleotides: TGTGCCAGCAACGGACAGGGGCTGAAGACCCAGTACTTC.

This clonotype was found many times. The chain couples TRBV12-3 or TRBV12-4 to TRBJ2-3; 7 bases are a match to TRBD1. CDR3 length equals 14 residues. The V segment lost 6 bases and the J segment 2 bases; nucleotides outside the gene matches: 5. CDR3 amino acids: CASSQTGVTDTQYF. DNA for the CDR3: TGTGCCAGCAGCCAAACAGGGGTCACAGATACGCAGTATTTT.

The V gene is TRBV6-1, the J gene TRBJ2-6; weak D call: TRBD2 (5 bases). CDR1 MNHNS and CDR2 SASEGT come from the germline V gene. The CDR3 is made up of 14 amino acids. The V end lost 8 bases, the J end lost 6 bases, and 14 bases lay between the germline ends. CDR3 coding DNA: TGTGCCAGCGAGGCGGGCATGATGGCCAACGTCCTGACTTTC. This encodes CASEAGMMANVLTF.

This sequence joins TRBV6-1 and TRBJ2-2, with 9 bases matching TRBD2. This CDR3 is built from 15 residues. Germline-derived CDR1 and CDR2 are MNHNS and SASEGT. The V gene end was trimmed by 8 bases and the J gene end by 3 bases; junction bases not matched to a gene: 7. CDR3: CASSLTSGDTGELFF. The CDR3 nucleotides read TGTGCCAGCTCCCTGACTAGCGGAGACACCGGGGAGCTGTTTTTT.

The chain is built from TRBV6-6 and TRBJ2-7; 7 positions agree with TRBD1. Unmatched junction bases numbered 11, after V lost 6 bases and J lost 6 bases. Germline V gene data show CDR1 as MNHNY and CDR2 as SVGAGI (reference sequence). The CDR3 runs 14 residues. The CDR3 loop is CASSRLTGSSEQYF. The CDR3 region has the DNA TGTGCCAGCAGCCGTCTGACAGGGAGTAGCGAGCAGTACTTC.

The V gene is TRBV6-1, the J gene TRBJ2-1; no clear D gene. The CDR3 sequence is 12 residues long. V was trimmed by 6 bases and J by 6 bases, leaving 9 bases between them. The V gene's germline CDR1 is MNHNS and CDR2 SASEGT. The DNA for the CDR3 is TGTGCCAGCAGGGACGCCTTCAATGAGCAGTTCTTC. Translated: CASRDAFNEQFF.

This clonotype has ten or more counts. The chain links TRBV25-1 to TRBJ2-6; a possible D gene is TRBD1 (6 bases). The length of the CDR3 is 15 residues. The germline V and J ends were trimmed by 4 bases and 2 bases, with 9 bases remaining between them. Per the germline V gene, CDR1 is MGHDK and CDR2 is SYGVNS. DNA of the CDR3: TGTGCCAGCAGTGGACAGGTACCTGGGGCCAACGTCCTGACTTTC. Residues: CASSGQVPGANVLTF.

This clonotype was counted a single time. This CDR3 reads CASWRAATGDVTQYF. The CDR3 DNA is TGTGCCAGCTGGCGCGCGGCGACAGGGGACGTGACCCAGTACTTC. This chain links TRBV6-5 with TRBJ2-1; 8 nucleotides align to TRBD1. The end of the DNA fits TRBJ2-5 better, so the J call may be wrong. CDR1 MNHEY and CDR2 SVGAGI come from the germline V gene. CDR3 length: 15 residues.